These 30 T cell receptor beta chains share one sample of origin, sequenced in a study of metastatic and nonmetastatic thyroid tumors. Each patient went into thyroid surgery without having received any treatment. TCRdb used MiXCR to call clones anew from the PCR reads. The sample yields 9,000 or so clones, over 12% seen once. The material sequenced was blood. These receptors all come from a female donor with papillary thyroid cancer or a benign thyroid nodule (not recorded which). Some clones in this sample may be carry-over from other donors' samples.

Sample share makes this clone medium-sized. The J gene is TRBJ1-2, the V gene TRBV4-1; D is undetermined. Trimming removed 3 bases from V and 8 bases from J, with 16 bases in between. The CDR3 is 14 amino acids. CDR1 and CDR2 from the germline V gene are MGHRA and YSYEKL. In nucleotides, the CDR3 is TGCGCCAGCAGCCAGAGGTGGGCCGGAGGGGGCTACACCTTC. Residues: CASSQRWAGGGYTF.

This clone counts as medium-sized. The chain is built from TRBV19 and TRBJ1-3; D gene unclear. Germline lookup yields CDR1 LNHDA and CDR2 SQIVND (reference sequence). This CDR3 is 14 amino acids long. The CDR3 spells CASAELRRGNTIYF. The CDR3 coding sequence is TGTGCTTCAGCCGAGCTTCGGCGTGGAAACACCATATATTTT.

There are a few counts of this clone. One base away lies a much larger clone, so this may be a sequencing read error. The chain recombines TRBV7-2 with TRBJ2-7, with a weak D call TRBD2 (7 bases). The CDR3 length is 17 residues. V was clipped by 0 bases and J by 2 bases, with 17 bases between them. Germline V gene data show CDR1 as SGHTA and CDR2 as FQGNSA. The CDR3 DNA reads TGTGCCAGCAGCTTAGCTTGTGTGAAGGGGGGGCCCTACGAGCAGTACTTC. Translating gives CASSLACVKGGPYEQYF.

This rearrangement joins TRBV10-1 to TRBJ2-2; the match to TRBD2 covers 8 bases. This CDR3 is 17 amino acids long. The germline CDR1 and CDR2 sequences are WNHNN and SYGVQD (reference sequence). Losses at the gene ends were 4 bases for V and 3 bases for J; bases not matched to a gene: 10. The CDR3 reads CASSGTREGMDTGELFF. The DNA for the CDR3 is TGCGCCAGCAGTGGGACCCGGGAGGGGATGGACACCGGGGAGCTGTTTTTT.

This clone was detected a few times. A read error may be the cause here, since a much bigger clone is one base away. CDR3 residues: CASSLGRWCEQYF. CDR3 DNA: TGTGCCAGCAGTTTGGGCCGATGGTGCGAGCAGTACTTC. The genes are TRBV6-5 and TRBJ2-7; D gene ambiguous. CDR1 and CDR2 (germline): MNHEY, SVGAGI. The CDR3 contains 13 residues. V lost 4 bases to trimming and J lost 6 bases, with 13 bases between them.

The table lists this clone with many counts. The V and J genes are TRBV5-4 and TRBJ2-2; 9 bases map to TRBD2. This CDR3 has 14 amino acids. Trimming took 0 bases from V and 8 from J; bases not matched to a gene: 2. Germline V gene data show CDR1 as SGHNT and CDR2 as YYREEE (reference sequence). CDR3 coding DNA: TGTGCCAGCAGCTTGGACACTAGCGGGGGGGAGCTGTTTTTT. The encoded protein is CASSLDTSGGELFF.

Many counts were recorded for this clone. CDR3 bases: TGTGCCAGCAGGTCAACCGGGACAGGGTCAACCGGGGAGCTGTTTTTT. Its translation is CASRSTGTGSTGELFF. V usage is TRBV11-1 and J usage is TRBJ2-2, with TRBD1 matching over 9 bases. This CDR3 is 16 amino acids long. V dropped 6 bases and J dropped 5; count of bases not matched to a gene: 10. Germline V gene lookup returns CDR1 SGHAT and CDR2 FQDESV (reference sequence).

In its sample, this clone ranks as medium-sized (0.01 to 0.1%). The rearrangement joins TRBV6-1 to TRBJ2-3; 9 positions match TRBD1. This CDR3 has 16 amino acids. V lost 4 bases, J lost 3 bases, and 8 bases stayed unmatched. Looked up from germline, CDR1 is MNHNS and CDR2 is SASEGT. The CDR3 DNA is TGTGCCAGCAGTGGGTGGAGGGACAGGGTAACAGATACGCAGTATTTT. Protein: CASSGWRDRVTDTQYF.

This clone was counted at least ten times. The chain joins TRBV19 to TRBJ1-1; D is unclear. CDR3 length: 13 residues. Germline V lookup: CDR1 LNHDA, CDR2 SQIVND (reference sequence). Trimming cost V 10 bases and J 1 base, with 13 bases left between them. The CDR3 region has the DNA TGTGCCACCTTACAGCCAGAGAACACTGAAGCTTTCTTT. Protein: CATLQPENTEAFF.

By share, this clone ranks as medium-sized. The J gene is TRBJ2-3, the V gene TRBV27, with D perhaps matching TRBD2 (6 bases). In germline, CDR1 is MNHEY, CDR2 SMNVEV (reference sequence). V dropped 5 bases and J dropped 3 bases, with 15 bases sitting between them. This CDR3 has 15 amino acids. In DNA, the CDR3 is TGTGCCAGCAGTCCCTTCGGAGGGGCTACAGATACGCAGTATTTT. Its translation: CASSPFGGATDTQYF.

Points on this clone: This may be a read error: a much more frequent sequence differs by one nucleotide. This sequence joins TRBV19 and TRBJ1-1; 7 bases line up with TRBD1. From germline, CDR1 is LNHDA and CDR2 SQIVND (reference sequence). Unmatched junction bases numbered 11, after V lost 7 bases and J lost 0 bases. CDR3 length: 16 residues. CDR3 DNA: TGTGCCAGTACCAGAAGTGGGACAGAGATGAACACTGAAGCTTTCTTT. It specifies CASTRSGTEMNTEAFF.

As to this clone: Just one base apart from a much larger clone, this may be a read error. The genes are TRBV27 and TRBJ2-2; possible D gene TRBD2, 5 bases. The CDR3 has 15 residues. V lost 5 bases, J lost 13 bases, and 23 bases lay in between. Germline lookup yields CDR1 MNHEY and CDR2 SMNVEV (reference sequence). CDR3 in DNA: TGTGCCAGCAGTCCTCGGACTCCCTACACCTGGGGGCTGTTTTTT. This gives the protein CASSPRTPYTWGLFF.

This clone was found a few times. The chain combines TRBV2 with TRBJ1-2; 8 nucleotides line up with TRBD1. This CDR3 is built from 12 residues. J was trimmed by 7 bases and V by 6 bases; bases with no gene match: 4. Germline-derived CDR1 and CDR2 are SNHLY and FYNNEI. CDR3 loop: CASSRTGLGYTF. CDR3 DNA sequence: TGTGCCAGCAGCAGGACAGGGCTTGGCTACACCTTC.

This sequence joins TRBV20-1 and TRBJ2-7, with 8 bases matching TRBD2. Per the germline V gene, CDR1 is DFQATT and CDR2 is SNEGSKA (reference sequence). V was clipped by 0 bases and J by 2 bases; unmatched bases: 6. The CDR3 is 15 amino acids. The CDR3 reads CSAREEVSGTYEQYF. The DNA of the CDR3 is TGCAGTGCTAGAGAGGAGGTTAGCGGGACCTACGAGCAGTACTTC.

Within the sample, this clone is medium-sized. V gene TRBV27 combines with J gene TRBJ1-1; D is undetermined. The CDR3 is 11 amino acids. The germline V and J ends were trimmed by 9 bases and 8 bases, with 13 bases remaining between them. Germline CDR1 MNHEY, CDR2 SMNVEV (reference sequence). In DNA, the CDR3 is TGTGCCAGTTACGCCCTCGGCGAAGCTTTCTTT. It translates to CASYALGEAFF.

The chain recombines TRBV6-1 with TRBJ2-5; 12 nucleotides align to TRBD2. J lost 2 bases, V lost 7 bases, and 8 bases had no gene match. Germline V CDR1 and CDR2: MNHNS, SASEGT. This CDR3 has 16 amino acids. In nucleotides, the CDR3 is TGTGCCAGCATCGAAGGTACTAGCGGGGGGCAAGAGACCCAGTACTTC. Its protein is CASIEGTSGGQETQYF.

This clone occurred many times. The chain recombines TRBV20-1 with TRBJ2-5, with no clear D. CDR3 length equals 13 residues. V dropped 0 bases and J dropped 5 bases, with 10 bases sitting between them. Germline lookup yields CDR1 DFQATT and CDR2 SNEGSKA (reference sequence). The CDR3 bases are TGCAGTGCTAGAGAGGTCCGGTCCGAGACCCAGTACTTC. It specifies CSAREVRSETQYF.

In this sample, this clone is medium-sized. The CDR3 region is CASSLGAGYTF. CDR3 coding DNA: TGTGCCAGCAGCTTAGGGGCCGGCTACACCTTC. The chain links TRBV7-9 to TRBJ1-2; D is ambiguous. Trimming shortened V by 1 base and J by 8 bases, and 5 bases separated the two germline ends. This CDR3 is 11 amino acids long. Germline values: CDR1 SEHNR, CDR2 FQNEAQ (reference sequence).

This clone was seen at least ten times. V gene TRBV2 combines with J gene TRBJ1-4; a possible D gene is TRBD1 (5 bases). The CDR3 spans 14 residues. V was cut by 2 bases and J by 8 bases, with 12 bases left in between. Looked up from germline, CDR1 is SNHLY and CDR2 is FYNNEI. CDR3 nucleotides: TGTGCCAGCAGTGAAACCCATGAGGGGGAAAAACTGTTTTTT. This gives the protein CASSETHEGEKLFF.

This clone is termed medium-sized. CDR3 region: CASSLGDPADTQYF. Written as DNA, the CDR3 is TGCGCCAGCAGCTTGGGTGACCCCGCGGATACGCAGTATTTT. V is TRBV5-1 and J is TRBJ2-3; D gene ambiguous. This CDR3 is 14 amino acids long. With 0 bases removed from V and 6 bases from J, the gap between germline ends came to 11 bases. In germline, CDR1 is SGHRS, CDR2 YFSETQ. Full variable domain (outside the CDR3, taken from reference TRBV5-1 and TRBJ2-3): KAGVTQTPRYLIKTRGQQVTLSCSPISGHRSVSWYQQTPGQGLQFLFEYFSETQRNKGNFPGRFSGRQFSNSRSEMNVSTLELGDSALYLCASSLGDPADTQYFGPGTRLTVL.

This chain's CDR3 is CASSYPSGLVGYTF. The CDR3 DNA sequence: TGTGCCAGCAGTTACCCCTCGGGACTCGTTGGCTACACCTTC. This chain connects TRBV6-2 or TRBV6-3 to TRBJ1-2, with D possibly matching TRBD1 (5 bases). V lost 2 bases to trimming and J lost 7 bases, with 14 bases between them. Germline V gene lookup returns CDR1 MNHEY and CDR2 SVGEGT. The CDR3 is 14 amino acids.

By sample share, this clone is medium-sized. The chain couples TRBV11-3 to TRBJ1-2, with TRBD1 matching 8 bases. With 5 bases clipped from V and 4 bases from J, the junction kept 3 bases outside the gene matches. The germline V gene encodes CDR1 SGHNT and CDR2 YENEEA. CDR3 length: 13 residues. The CDR3 is CASSQTGGYGYTF. Written as DNA, the CDR3 is TGTGCCAGCAGCCAAACAGGGGGCTATGGCTACACCTTC.

By share of the sample, this clone is medium-sized. The V and J genes are TRBV5-1 and TRBJ1-6; maybe TRBD1 (6 bases). This CDR3 is built from 15 residues. Trimming took 0 bases from V and 10 from J, leaving 14 bases between them. Germline CDR1 reads SGHRS; CDR2 reads YFSETQ. The CDR3 coding sequence is TGCGCCAGCAGCTTGGGAGGGGGAGTTCGATCACCCCTCCACTTT. Its translation: CASSLGGGVRSPLHF. The entire variable domain, with the rest obtained from reference TRBV5-1 and TRBJ1-6, is as follows: KAGVTQTPRYLIKTRGQQVTLSCSPISGHRSVSWYQQTPGQGLQFLFEYFSETQRNKGNFPGRFSGRQFSNSRSEMNVSTLELGDSALYLCASSLGGGVRSPLHFGNGTRLTVT.

This clone was recorded many times. The V gene is TRBV4-1, the J gene TRBJ2-1, with 9 bases lining up with TRBD2. This CDR3 is 15 amino acids long. CDR1 is MGHRA, CDR2 YSYEKL, per germline. V shed 3 bases and J 2 bases; nucleotides not matched to a gene: 2. The CDR3 DNA reads TGCGCCAGCAGCCAGGCGGGGGGGCCCTACAATGAGCAGTTCTTC. It is translated as CASSQAGGPYNEQFF.

This clone was counted at least ten times. The chain links TRBV27 to TRBJ1-1; perhaps TRBD1 as D (5 bases). The V gene's germline CDR1 is MNHEY and CDR2 SMNVEV (reference sequence). This CDR3 spans 14 amino acids. Trimming cost V 7 bases and J 3 bases, with 15 bases left between them. DNA for the CDR3: TGTGCCAGCAATGGGGCAGGGTTGTACACTGAAGCTTTCTTT. Protein sequence: CASNGAGLYTEAFF.

This clone was detected a few times. A junction end diverges from the germline sequence, so it may reflect a read error. V gene TRBV28 combines with J gene TRBJ2-5, with 14 bases lining up with TRBD2. The germline gives CDR1 MDHEN, CDR2 SYDVKM. CDR3 size: 16 residues. The CDR3 sequence is CASSHGLAGGPETKYF. CDR3 DNA: TGTGCCAGCAGTCACGGACTAGCGGGAGGTCCTGAGACCAAGTACTTC.

The chain carries TRBV11-2 and TRBJ2-7; a possible D gene is TRBD2 (5 bases). CDR1 and CDR2 (germline): SGHAT, FQNNGV. V lost 3 bases, J lost 6 bases, and 15 bases lay in between. The CDR3 totals 14 residues. The CDR3 loop is CASSFDPGISEQYF. The CDR3 DNA follows: TGTGCCAGCAGCTTTGATCCGGGGATCAGCGAGCAGTACTTC.

By proportion, this clone is medium-sized. The chain has TRBV12-3 or TRBV12-4 and TRBJ1-5; no reliable D call. The CDR3 length is 13 residues. V gave up 2 bases and J gave up 5 bases, with 7 bases separating them. CDR3 sequence: CASSLLRDQPQHF. DNA for the CDR3: TGTGCCAGCAGTTTACTTAGGGATCAGCCCCAGCATTTT.

The sample holds a few counts of this clone. The genes are TRBV30 and TRBJ1-2, with D unresolved. The germline CDR1 and CDR2 sequences are GTSNPN and SVGIG (reference sequence). The CDR3 spans 13 residues. Trimming took off 2 bases at V and 0 bases at J, with 7 bases between the two ends. The CDR3 loop is CAWSPGSNYGYTF. For the CDR3, the DNA is TGTGCCTGGAGTCCAGGTTCTAACTATGGCTACACCTTC.

This clone was picked up many times. A much larger clone is a single base away; this may be a read error. Other DNA sequences in this sample translate to the same CDR3. The chain employs TRBV19 and TRBJ2-7, with 8 bases lining up with TRBD2. The CDR3 runs to 13 residues. The germline V gene has CDR1 LNHDA and CDR2 SQIVND (reference sequence). DNA for the CDR3: TGTGTCAGTAGTATCGGACTAGCAGGCGAGCAGTACTTC. Amino acid sequence: CVSSIGLAGEQYF.